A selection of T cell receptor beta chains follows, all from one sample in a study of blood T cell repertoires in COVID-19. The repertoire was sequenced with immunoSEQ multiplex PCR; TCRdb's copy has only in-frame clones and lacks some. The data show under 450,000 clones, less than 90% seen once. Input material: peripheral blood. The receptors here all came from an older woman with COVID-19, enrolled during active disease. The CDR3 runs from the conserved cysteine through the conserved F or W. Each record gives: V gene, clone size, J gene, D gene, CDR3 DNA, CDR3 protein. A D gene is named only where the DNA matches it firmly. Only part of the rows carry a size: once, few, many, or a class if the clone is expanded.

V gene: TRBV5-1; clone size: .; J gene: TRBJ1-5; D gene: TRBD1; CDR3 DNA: TGCGCCAGCAGCCAACAGGGGGGCAATCAGCCCCAGCATTTT; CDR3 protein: CASSQQGGNQPQHF
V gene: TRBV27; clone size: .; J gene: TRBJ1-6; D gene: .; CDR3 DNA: TGTGCCAGCAGTTTTTCCAGGCCCCACTCCTCACCCCTCCACTTT; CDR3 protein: CASSFSRPHSSPLHF
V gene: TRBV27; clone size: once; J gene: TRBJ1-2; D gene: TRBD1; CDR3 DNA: TGTGCCAGCAGTTTAGCGACAGGGCCCTATGGCTACACCTTC; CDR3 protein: CASSLATGPYGYTF
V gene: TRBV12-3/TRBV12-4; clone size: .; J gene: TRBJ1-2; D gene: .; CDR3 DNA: TGTGCCAGCTGTACCCAAGACTCCTATGGCTACACCTTC; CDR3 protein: CASCTQDSYGYTF
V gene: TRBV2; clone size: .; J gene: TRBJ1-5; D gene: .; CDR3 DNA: TGTGCCAGCAGCTCCCGGGACATCCAAAATCAGCCCCAGCATTTT; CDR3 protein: CASSSRDIQNQPQHF
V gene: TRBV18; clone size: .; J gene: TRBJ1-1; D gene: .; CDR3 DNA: TGTGCCAGCTCACCACCGGCGTTGCAGGGGACTGAAGCTTTCTTT; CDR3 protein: CASSPPALQGTEAFF
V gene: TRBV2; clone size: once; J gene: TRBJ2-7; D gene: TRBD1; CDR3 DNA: TGTGCCAGCAGGATGGACAGGGCAATCTTGTACGAGCAGTACTTC; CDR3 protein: CASRMDRAILYEQYF
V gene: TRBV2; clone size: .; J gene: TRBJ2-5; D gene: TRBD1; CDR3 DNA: TGTGCCACCAGTCCCGGGACAGGGAAAGAGACCCAGTACTTC; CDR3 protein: CATSPGTGKETQYF
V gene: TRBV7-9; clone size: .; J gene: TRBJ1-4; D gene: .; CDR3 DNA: TGTGCCAGCAGCCCGGGATTCAAACTGTTTTTT; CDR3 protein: CASSPGFKLFF
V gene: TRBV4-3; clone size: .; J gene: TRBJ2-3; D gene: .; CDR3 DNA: TGCGCCAGCAGCCAACGGGGGACAGATACGCAGTATTTT; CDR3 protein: CASSQRGTDTQYF
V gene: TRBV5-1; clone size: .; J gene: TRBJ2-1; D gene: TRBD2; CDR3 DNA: TGCGCCAGCAGCAGATTAGCGGGGGACTACAATGAGCAGTTCTTC; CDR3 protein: CASSRLAGDYNEQFF
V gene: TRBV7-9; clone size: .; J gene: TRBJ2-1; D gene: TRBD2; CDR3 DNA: TGTGCCAGCAGCCCGGGACTAGCGGGGGGCCTCTCCTACAATGAGCAGTTCTTC; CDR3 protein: CASSPGLAGGLSYNEQFF
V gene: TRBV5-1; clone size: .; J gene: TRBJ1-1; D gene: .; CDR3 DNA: TGCGCCAGCAGTATAAGACAGATTAGTTCTACTGAAGCTTTCTTT; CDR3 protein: CASSIRQISSTEAFF
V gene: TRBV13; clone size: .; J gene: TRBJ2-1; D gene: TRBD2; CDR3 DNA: TGTGCCAGCAGCCGACTAGCGGGGGGCGTCAATGAGCAGTTCTTC; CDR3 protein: CASSRLAGGVNEQFF
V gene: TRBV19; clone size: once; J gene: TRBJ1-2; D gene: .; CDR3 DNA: TGTGCCAGTAGTAGCGAATTCGTAATTAACTATGGCTACACCTTC; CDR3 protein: CASSSEFVINYGYTF
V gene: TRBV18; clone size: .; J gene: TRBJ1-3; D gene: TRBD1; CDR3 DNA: TGTGCCAGCTCACCCGAAGCCGGGACAGGGGGAAACACCATATATTTT; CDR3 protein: CASSPEAGTGGNTIYF
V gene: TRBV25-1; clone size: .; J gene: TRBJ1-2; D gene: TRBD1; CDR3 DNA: TGTGCCAGCAAGAAGCAGGGGGGAGGCTACACCTTC; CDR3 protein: CASKKQGGGYTF
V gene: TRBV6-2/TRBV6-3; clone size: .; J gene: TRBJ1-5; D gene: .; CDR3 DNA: TGTGCCAGCAGTCAAGTGGGACTTTGGCCGCCCCAGCATTTT; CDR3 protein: CASSQVGLWPPQHF
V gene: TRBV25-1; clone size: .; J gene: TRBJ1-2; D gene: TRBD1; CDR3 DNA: TGTGCCAGCAGTGACCATACCACGGACAGGGGGGAAACCTTC; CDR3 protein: CASSDHTTDRGETF
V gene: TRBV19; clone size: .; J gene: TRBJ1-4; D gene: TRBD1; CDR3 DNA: TGTGCCAGTAGCCCGGGACAGGGGCGTGCTAATGAAAAACTGTTTTTT; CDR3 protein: CASSPGQGRANEKLFF
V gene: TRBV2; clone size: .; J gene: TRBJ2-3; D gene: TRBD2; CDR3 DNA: TGTGCCAGCAGTGATGCTAGCGGGGGGGACTCAGATACGCAGTATTTT; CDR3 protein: CASSDASGGDSDTQYF